Given below is one T cell receptor beta chain in context. Germline CDR1 and CDR2: LGHDT and YNNKEL (reference sequence). The CDR3 loop spans 12 amino acids. The sample belongs to a study of T-cell reconstitution after alpha-beta-depleted transplantation in children. Molecular barcoding with unique molecular identifiers was used for the TCRbeta library. TCRdb ran MiXCR on the PCR reads and lists one entry per CDR3 protein. The repertoire consists of about 350,000 distinct CDR3 sequences, with 10% to 15% occurring once and the leading ten covering 3.5% to 4.5%. The chain combines TRBV3-1 with TRBJ2-2; possibly TRBD1 or TRBD2 for D (5 bases each). This material consisted of PBMCs, taken from the stem cell graft. This receptor was taken from a human donor who donated a stem cell graft to a child with Fanconi anemia. For the CDR3, the DNA is TGTACCTGCGGATGGGACGCCGGGGAGCTGTTTTTT. Protein sequence: CTCGWDAGELFF.